The entry below gives a single TCR beta chain sequence along with its context. A much larger clone differs from this one at a single base, so this may be a read error. From RNA transcripts, TCR beta CDR3 regions were amplified. A first-round RT-PCR of the TCR CDR3 used the HTBI primer set. TCRdb reanalysed the multiplex PCR reads using MiXCR and keeps one entry per CDR3 protein. The sample holds roughly 290,000 distinct CDR3 sequences, 15% to 20% seen once. This sample stems from a study of T cells in Graves' hyperthyroidism and ophthalmopathy. Germline values: CDR1 MNHEY, CDR2 SVGEGT. This CDR3 comprises 15 residues.

The sequence was collected from a woman in her sixties or seventies with Graves' ophthalmopathy. The chain joins TRBV6-2 or TRBV6-3 to TRBJ1-3; D unclear. Sequenced material: blood. The CDR3 sequence is CASSYIFGSGSTIYF. The CDR3, as DNA: TGTGCCAGCAGTTACATTTTCGGCTCTGGAAGCACCATATATTTT.